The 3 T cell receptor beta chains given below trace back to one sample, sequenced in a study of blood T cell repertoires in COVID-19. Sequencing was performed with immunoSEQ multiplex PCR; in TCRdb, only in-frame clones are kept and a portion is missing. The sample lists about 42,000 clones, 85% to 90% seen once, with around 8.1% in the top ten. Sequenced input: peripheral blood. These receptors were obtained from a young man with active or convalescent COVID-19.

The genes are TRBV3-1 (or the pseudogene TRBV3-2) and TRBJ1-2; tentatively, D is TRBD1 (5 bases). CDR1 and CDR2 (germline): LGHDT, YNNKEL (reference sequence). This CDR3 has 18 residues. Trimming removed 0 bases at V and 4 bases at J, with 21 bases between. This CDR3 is CASSQETPRQTFFYGYTF. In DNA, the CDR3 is TGTGCCAGCAGCCAAGAGACCCCCAGACAGACCTTCTTCTATGGCTACACCTTC.

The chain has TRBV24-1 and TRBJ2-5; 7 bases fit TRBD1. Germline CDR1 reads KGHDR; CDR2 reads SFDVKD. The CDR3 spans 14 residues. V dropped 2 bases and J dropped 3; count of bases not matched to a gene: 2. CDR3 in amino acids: CATSDSQGEETQYF. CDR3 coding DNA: TGTGCCACCAGTGATTCCCAGGGGGAAGAGACCCAGTACTTC.

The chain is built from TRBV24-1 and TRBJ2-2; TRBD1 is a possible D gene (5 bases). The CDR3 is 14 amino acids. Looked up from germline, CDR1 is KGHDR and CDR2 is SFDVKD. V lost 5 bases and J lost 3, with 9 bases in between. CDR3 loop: CATSAAGHTGELFF. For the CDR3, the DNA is TGTGCCACCAGTGCCGCAGGGCACACCGGGGAGCTGTTTTTT.